The clone carrying this TCR beta chain was seen only a few times. No antigen is known for it. This sample was taken from a study of cytomegalovirus exposure and HLA in healthy donors. Study-wide points: Being indistinguishable, some V segments were excluded, TRBV6-2 and TRBV6-3 among them. For most subjects, TCR beta sequences were reported to predict HLA-A and HLA-B alleles with accuracy.

The germline CDR1 and CDR2 sequences are SGDLS and YYNGEE. Trimming left V 4 bases short and J 4 bases short, with 20 bases between. The CDR3 runs to 16 residues. PCR amplification relied on 60 Vbeta primers (plus 13 Jbeta primers). The assay was immunoSEQ multiplex PCR, and TCRdb's table has in-frame clones only and misses some. The sample holds about 180,000 clones; over 70% are singletons and the top ten take around 3%. V gene TRBV9 combines with J gene TRBJ1-2; D gene uncertain. This TCR was recovered from a woman aged 50 to 60 in good health and CMV-seropositive. Material for sequencing was PBMCs. Written as DNA, the CDR3 is TGTGCCAGCAGCCAACCCGGCGGCCCCTCGGGCTATGGCTACACCTTC. Residues: CASSQPGGPSGYGYTF.